This TCR beta chain stems from a study of T cell changes during pregnancy in multiple sclerosis. Sequencing used immunoSEQ multiplex PCR; TCRdb keeps in-frame clones, though not all of them. The sample shows 45,000 to 60,000 clones, approximately 91% of them seen only once. This CDR3 has 16 amino acids. Trimming stripped 4 bases from V and 4 bases from J, with 16 bases between. In germline, CDR1 is KGHSH, CDR2 LQKENI. The source was CD4+ T cells from peripheral blood mononuclear cells, collected after pregnancy. The sequence derives from a female donor in good health, enrolled as a control in a pregnancy study. V usage is TRBV18 and J usage is TRBJ2-2; maybe TRBD1 (6 bases). CDR3: CASSHKDSVFTGELFF. The CDR3, as DNA: TGTGCCAGCTCACACAAGGACAGCGTTTTCACCGGGGAGCTGTTTTTT.